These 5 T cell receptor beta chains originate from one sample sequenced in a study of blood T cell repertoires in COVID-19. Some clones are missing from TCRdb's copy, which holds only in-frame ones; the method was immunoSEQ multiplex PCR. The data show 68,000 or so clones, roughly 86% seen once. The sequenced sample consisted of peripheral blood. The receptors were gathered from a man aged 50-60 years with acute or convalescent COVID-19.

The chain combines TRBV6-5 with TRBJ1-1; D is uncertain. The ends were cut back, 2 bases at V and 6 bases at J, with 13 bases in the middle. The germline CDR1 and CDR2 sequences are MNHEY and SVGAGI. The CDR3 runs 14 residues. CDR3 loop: CASSYRREVAEAFF. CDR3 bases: TGTGCCAGCAGTTACCGAAGGGAGGTGGCTGAAGCTTTCTTT.

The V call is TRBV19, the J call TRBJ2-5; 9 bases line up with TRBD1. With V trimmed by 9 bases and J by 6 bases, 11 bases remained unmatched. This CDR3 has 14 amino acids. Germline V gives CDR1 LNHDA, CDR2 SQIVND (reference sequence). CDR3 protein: CASAAGQGVKTQYF. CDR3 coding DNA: TGTGCCAGCGCCGCGGGACAGGGAGTCAAGACCCAGTACTTC.

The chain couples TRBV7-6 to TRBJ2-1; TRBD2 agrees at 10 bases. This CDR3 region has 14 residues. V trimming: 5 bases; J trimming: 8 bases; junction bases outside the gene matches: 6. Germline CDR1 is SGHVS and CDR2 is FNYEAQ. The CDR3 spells CASSLSGGVDEQFF. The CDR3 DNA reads TGTGCCAGCAGCCTGAGCGGGGGGGTGGATGAGCAGTTCTTC.

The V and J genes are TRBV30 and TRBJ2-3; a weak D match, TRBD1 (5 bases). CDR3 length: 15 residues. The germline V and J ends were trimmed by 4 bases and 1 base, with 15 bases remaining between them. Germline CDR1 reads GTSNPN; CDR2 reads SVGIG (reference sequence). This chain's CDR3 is CAWTRQGEGTDTQYF. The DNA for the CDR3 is TGTGCCTGGACCCGCCAGGGTGAGGGCACAGATACGCAGTATTTT.

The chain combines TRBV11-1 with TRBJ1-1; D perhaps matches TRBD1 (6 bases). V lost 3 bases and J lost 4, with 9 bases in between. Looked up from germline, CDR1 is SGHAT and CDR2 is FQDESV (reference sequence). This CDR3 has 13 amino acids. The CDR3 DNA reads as TGTGCCAGCAGCTTCCTACAGGGCACTGAAGCTTTCTTT. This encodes CASSFLQGTEAFF.